This T cell receptor (beta chain) derives from a study of CD4 T cells in relation to SARS-CoV-2 and coronaviruses. Study-level points and caveats: Compared with monoreactive clones, crossreactive clones showed significantly weaker SARS-CoV-2 expansion.

Assay used: immunoSEQ multiplex PCR; TCRdb lists only in-frame clones, some missing. The sample holds roughly 68,000 clones; 85% to 95% are singletons and the top ten take around 0.23%. Regarding this clone: Its matching antigen is unknown.

CD4+ T cells from unexposed donors were obtained before the COVID-19 pandemic (2011-2018). Trimming removed 6 bases at V and 9 bases at J, with 18 bases between. The CDR3 contains 14 residues. Germline CDR1 reads SNHLY; CDR2 reads FYNNEI. The clonotype comes from a human donor in good health. V gene TRBV2 combines with J gene TRBJ1-5; possibly TRBD1 for D (6 bases). Sequencing input: naive CD4+ T cells from PBMCs. Subset meaning: naive CD4+ T cells isolated by negative enrichment. The CDR3 here is CASSTGKIMRPQHF. The DNA for the CDR3 is TGTGCCAGCAGCACAGGGAAAATCATGAGGCCCCAGCATTTT.